The 18 T cell receptor beta chains listed next were all sequenced from one sample in a study of blood T cell repertoires in COVID-19 (dated by TCRdb to 2018 to 2020). Receptor libraries were prepared by the immunoSEQ multiplex PCR assay. TCRdb carries this immuneACCESS record with in-frame sequences only. Its versions omit some clonotypes, under half of them owing to an unresolved V gene in the studies checked, with the rest unexplained. Here the sample has about 370,000 clones; roughly nine tenths occur a single time. The ten largest clones take up 3% of the sample. Material: peripheral blood. These TCRs come from a woman in her twenties or thirties with COVID-19, enrolled during active disease.

The chain is built from TRBV10-3 and TRBJ2-7, with 10 nucleotides matching TRBD1. This CDR3 spans 15 amino acids. Germline lookup yields CDR1 ENHRY and CDR2 SYGVKD. Trimming cost V 7 bases and J 3 bases; bases outside gene matches: 9. As DNA, the CDR3 is TGTGCCATCACCCCGGACAGGGGGATCAGCTACGAGCAGTACTTC. Protein sequence: CAITPDRGISYEQYF.

V usage is TRBV30 and J usage is TRBJ2-5; no reliable D call. The CDR3 has 12 amino acids. Trimming removed 2 bases at V and 5 bases at J, with 9 bases between. Germline CDR1 reads GTSNPN; CDR2 reads SVGIG (reference sequence). The CDR3 here is CAWSLALETQYF. Written as DNA, the CDR3 is TGTGCCTGGAGTTTGGCTTTGGAGACCCAGTACTTC.

This clone was seen once. V usage is TRBV11-3 and J usage is TRBJ2-3; D possibly corresponds to TRBD2 (6 bases). The CDR3 length is 16 residues. In germline, CDR1 is SGHNT, CDR2 YENEEA. V gave up 4 bases and J gave up 4 bases, with 18 bases separating them. The CDR3 bases are TGTGCCAGCAGCTCTCCTTTTTCGGGAGATGCAGATACGCAGTATTTT. This translates into CASSSPFSGDADTQYF.

This clone was recorded a few times. V usage is TRBV4-3 and J usage is TRBJ1-1; TRBD1 is a possible D gene (5 bases). The CDR3 covers 15 residues. V lost 0 bases and J 2 bases, leaving 10 bases between the germline ends. Germline V gene lookup returns CDR1 LGHNA and CDR2 YSLEER. The CDR3 sequence is CASSQERQLNTEAFF. The CDR3 coding sequence is TGCGCCAGCAGCCAAGAGCGACAGTTAAACACTGAAGCTTTCTTT.

The chain uses TRBV6-4 and TRBJ2-6, with D possibly matching TRBD1 (5 bases). V was pared by 3 bases and J by 0 bases, with 6 bases between. Per germline, CDR1 MRHNA and CDR2 SNTAGT. This CDR3 spans 15 amino acids. The CDR3 DNA reads as TGTGCCAGCAGTGAAGACAGCTCTGGGGCCAACGTCCTGACTTTC. Encoded protein: CASSEDSSGANVLTF.

The rearrangement links TRBV5-1 to TRBJ2-7; D unresolved. CDR3 length equals 14 residues. The V gene's germline CDR1 is SGHRS and CDR2 YFSETQ. Trimming removed 0 bases at V and 2 bases at J, with 9 bases between. The CDR3 nucleotides read TGCGCCAGCAGCTTGGGCGGCAGCACCTACGAGCAGTACGTC. Its translation: CASSLGGSTYEQYV.

The rearrangement uses TRBV7-9 and TRBJ1-1; no clear D. CDR1 is SEHNR, CDR2 FQNEAQ, per germline (reference sequence). Trimming took off 0 bases at V and 4 bases at J, with 9 bases between the two ends. The CDR3 loop spans 14 amino acids. The DNA for the CDR3 is TGTGCCAGCAGCTTAGCGATGGAGGGCACTGAAGCTTTCTTT. Translated, it gives CASSLAMEGTEAFF. Complete variable domain (other parts from reference TRBV7-9 and TRBJ1-1): DTGVSQNPRHKITKRGQNVTFRCDPISEHNRLYWYRQTLGQGPEFLTYFQNEAQLEKSRLLSDRFSAERPKGSFSTLEIQRTEQGDSAMYLCASSLAMEGTEAFFGQGTRLTVV.

J is TRBJ2-7 and V is TRBV5-1; D gene unclear. Trimming removed 2 bases at V and 0 bases at J, with 18 bases between. The CDR3 loop spans 17 amino acids. Germline loops: CDR1 SGHRS, CDR2 YFSETQ. This CDR3 is CASSFDTDLLSSYEQYF. CDR3 coding DNA: TGCGCCAGCAGCTTTGACACCGATTTGCTTAGCTCCTACGAGCAGTACTTC.

The V gene is TRBV5-4, the J gene TRBJ2-7, with 7 bases matching TRBD1. Germline-derived CDR1 and CDR2 are SGHNT and YYREEE (reference sequence). Trimming cost V 0 bases and J 3 bases; bases outside gene matches: 3. This CDR3 is 14 amino acids long. In DNA, the CDR3 is TGTGCCAGCAGCTTGGCCCCAGGGGGCTACGAGCAGTACGTC. This sequence encodes CASSLAPGGYEQYV.

V is TRBV5-5 and J is TRBJ2-7; TRBD2 might be the D (7 bases). CDR3 length: 14 residues. V was trimmed by 5 bases and J by 5 bases, leaving 17 bases between them. CDR1 and CDR2 (germline): SGHKS, YYEKEE (reference sequence). CDR3 sequence reads: CASSSGGGGDEQYF. The CDR3 DNA is TGTGCCAGCAGTTCCGGAGGGGGGGGCGACGAGCAGTACTTC.

The gene calls are TRBV12-3 or TRBV12-4 and TRBJ1-2, with 8 positions matching TRBD1. CDR3 length: 13 amino acids. The V gene end was trimmed by 1 base and the J gene end by 6 bases; junction bases not matched to a gene: 1. In nucleotides, the CDR3 is TGTGCCAGCAGTTTAGGGACAGGGAATGGCTACACCTTC. Protein product: CASSLGTGNGYTF.

The chain combines TRBV27 with TRBJ2-7; 11 bases are a match to TRBD2. With V trimmed by 11 bases and J by 2 bases, 5 bases remained unmatched. The CDR3 runs to 13 residues. Germline loops: CDR1 MNHEY, CDR2 SMNVEV (reference sequence). The CDR3 sequence: CASRLAGTYEQYF. CDR3 nucleotide sequence: TGTGCCTCTAGACTAGCGGGGACCTACGAGCAGTACTTC.

V is TRBV3-1 (or the pseudogene TRBV3-2) and J is TRBJ2-3; a weak D match, TRBD2 (7 bases). Germline V gene lookup returns CDR1 LGHDT and CDR2 YNNKEL (reference sequence). The V end lost 3 bases, the J end lost 0 bases, and 10 bases lay between the germline ends. This CDR3 has 15 amino acids. CDR3 in DNA: TGTGCCAGCAGCCAGGAGGGGGGGAGCACAGATACGCAGTATTTT. It is translated as CASSQEGGSTDTQYF.

This chain connects TRBV5-4 to TRBJ2-5; maybe TRBD2 (5 bases). Germline CDR1 SGHNT, CDR2 YYREEE (reference sequence). V gave up 4 bases and J gave up 0 bases, with 7 bases separating them. CDR3 length: 13 residues. The CDR3 region is CASSPTNQETQYF. CDR3 DNA: TGTGCCAGCAGCCCGACTAACCAAGAGACCCAGTACTTC.

This rearrangement joins TRBV13 to TRBJ1-6; D possibly corresponds to TRBD1 (6 bases). CDR1 is PRHDT and CDR2 is FYEKMQ in the germline V gene (reference sequence). Trimming pared 5 bases from V and 0 bases from J, leaving 11 bases between. The CDR3 consists of 16 residues. In DNA form, the CDR3 reads TGTGCCAGCAGCCCACAAGGGGGCTCCTATAATTCACCCCTCCACTTT. Residues: CASSPQGGSYNSPLHF.

The rearrangement uses TRBV28 and TRBJ2-3, with D hard to call. Trimming pared 5 bases from V and 0 bases from J, leaving 9 bases between. The CDR3 totals 14 residues. Per the germline V gene, CDR1 is MDHEN and CDR2 is SYDVKM. CDR3 nucleotide sequence: TGTGCCAGCAGTAAGACATTTAGCACAGATACGCAGTATTTT. As protein: CASSKTFSTDTQYF.

The rearrangement links TRBV15 to TRBJ2-3, with TRBD2 matching 11 bases. This CDR3 has 16 amino acids. Trimming removed 3 bases from V and 6 bases from J; junction bases left unmatched: 8. From germline, CDR1 is LNHNV and CDR2 YYDKDF (reference sequence). The CDR3 here is CATSRGSGRADDTQYF. The CDR3 DNA is TGTGCCACCAGCAGGGGTAGCGGGAGGGCGGATGATACGCAGTATTTT.

The chain links TRBV2 to TRBJ2-7; possibly TRBD1 for D (6 bases). This CDR3 comprises 15 residues. Germline V gene lookup returns CDR1 SNHLY and CDR2 FYNNEI. Trimming removed 2 bases at V and 0 bases at J, with 11 bases between. CDR3 sequence (DNA): TGTGCCAGCAGTGAACTCAGGGGCGACTCCTACGAGCAGTACTTC. It specifies CASSELRGDSYEQYF.